Presented here are 22 T cell receptor beta chains from one specimen sequenced in a study of low-dose radiotherapy and immunotherapy resistance in tumors. The time point is: before trial treatment. Primers used for first-strand cDNA, a TRAV- and TRBV-specific set, covered both alpha and beta chains. TCR amplification ran about 20 PCR cycles using constant-region and V-primer adapter primers. TCRdb analysed the reads with MiXCR anew, one entry per CDR3 protein. This repertoire shows under 95,000 distinct CDR3 sequences, about 18% found once; its top ten account for 2.5% to 3%. The specimen comprised PBMCs, sampled before treatment. These receptors were collected from a male donor with prostate cancer.

Ten or more counts support this clonotype. The chain links TRBV20-1 to TRBJ2-2, with D perhaps matching TRBD1 or TRBD2 (7 bases each). CDR1 and CDR2 (germline): DFQATT, SNEGSKA (reference sequence). There are 13 residues in the CDR3. V lost 5 bases and J 6 bases, leaving 13 bases between the germline ends. CDR3 coding DNA: TGCAGTGCTCGCCCAGGGGGGGCCGGGGAGCTGTTTTTT. This sequence encodes CSARPGGAGELFF.

This clonotype has a count of ten or more. This sequence joins TRBV29-1 and TRBJ2-5; TRBD2 matches 9 bases. The CDR3 covers 15 residues. V shed 5 bases and J 0 bases; nucleotides not matched to a gene: 7. Germline loops: CDR1 SQVTM, CDR2 ANQGSEA. As DNA, the CDR3 is TGCAGCGTTCGGGGCGGGGGGGTTTACCAAGAGACCCAGTACTTC. Protein product: CSVRGGGVYQETQYF.

The chain joins TRBV12-3 or TRBV12-4 to TRBJ1-2, with 10 bases identical to TRBD1. This CDR3 is 14 amino acids long. Trimming removed 6 bases from V and 7 bases from J; junction bases left unmatched: 8. This CDR3 reads CASRSTGGLGGYTF. As DNA, the CDR3 is TGTGCCAGCAGGTCGACAGGGGGCTTGGGTGGCTACACCTTC.

This clonotype was seen ten or more times. This rearrangement joins TRBV18 to TRBJ1-6; TRBD1 agrees at 9 bases. J was trimmed by 8 bases and V by 8 bases; bases with no gene match: 7. Germline V CDR1 and CDR2: KGHSH, LQKENI. This CDR3 region has 14 residues. CDR3 region: CASREGTGHSPLHF. DNA for the CDR3: TGTGCCAGCAGAGAGGGGACAGGGCATTCACCCCTCCACTTT.

This clonotype was seen at least ten times. The V gene is TRBV20-1, the J gene TRBJ2-7, with D maybe TRBD1 (5 bases). The CDR3 has 17 amino acids. V dropped 0 bases and J dropped 1 base, with 19 bases sitting between them. Germline-derived CDR1 and CDR2 are DFQATT and SNEGSKA (reference sequence). The CDR3 reads CSARDRWGQGSSYEQYF. DNA for the CDR3: TGCAGTGCTAGAGATCGGTGGGGTCAGGGAAGTTCCTACGAGCAGTACTTC.

This clonotype was recorded many times. The chain uses TRBV19 and TRBJ2-3; TRBD1 agrees at 7 bases. The CDR3 covers 17 residues. Germline V gene sequence: CDR1 LNHDA, CDR2 SQIVND (reference sequence). V gave up 5 bases and J gave up 0 bases; unmatched junction bases: 11. CDR3 nucleotide sequence: TGTGCCAGTAGTCTGCCCCGCCGGGACAGAAGCACAGATACGCAGTATTTT. Amino acid sequence: CASSLPRRDRSTDTQYF. Variable domain in full (rest from reference TRBV19 and TRBJ2-3): DGGITQSPKYLFRKEGQNVTLSCEQNLNHDAMYWYRQDPGQGLRLIYYSQIVNDFQKGDIAEGYSVSREKKESFPLTVTSAQKNPTAFYLCASSLPRRDRSTDTQYFGPGTRLTVL.

The chain is built from TRBV5-1 and TRBJ2-2; D may be TRBD1 (5 bases). CDR3 size: 16 residues. Trimming took 3 bases from V and 0 from J, leaving 12 bases between them. CDR1 is SGHRS, CDR2 YFSETQ, per germline. CDR3 residues: CASSWGLLANTGELFF. The CDR3 DNA sequence: TGCGCCAGCAGCTGGGGCCTATTGGCGAACACCGGGGAGCTGTTTTTT.

This chain connects TRBV24-1 to TRBJ1-5; D may be TRBD1 (5 bases). Trimming took off 6 bases at V and 1 base at J, with 18 bases between the two ends. Germline CDR1 and CDR2: KGHDR and SFDVKD. The CDR3 is 17 residues long. The CDR3 bases are TGTGCCACCAGTAACTTAGGGGAGTCTATGAGCAATCAGCCCCAGCATTTT. Protein: CATSNLGESMSNQPQHF.

The chain combines TRBV5-4 with TRBJ2-4; D is unclear. CDR1 and CDR2 (germline): SGHNT, YYREEE (reference sequence). V lost 4 bases and J 3 bases, leaving 20 bases between the germline ends. The CDR3 covers 17 residues. CDR3 DNA: TGTGCCAGCAGCCAACTCTCGAAAGTACATGGCAAAAACATTCAGTACTTC. Amino acids: CASSQLSKVHGKNIQYF.

This clonotype was counted many times. This rearrangement joins TRBV6-4 to TRBJ2-3, with TRBD2 matching over 9 bases. CDR3 size: 15 residues. Germline V gives CDR1 MRHNA, CDR2 SNTAGT. J gave up 4 bases and V 0 bases, and 2 bases lay outside the gene matches. The CDR3 DNA reads TGTGCCAGCAGTGACTCGCGGGGGGGCCCAGATACGCAGTATTTT. This translates into CASSDSRGGPDTQYF.

This clonotype was counted at least ten times. V is TRBV27 and J is TRBJ2-1; 13 bases fit TRBD2. Looked up from germline, CDR1 is MNHEY and CDR2 is SMNVEV (reference sequence). V lost 10 bases to trimming and J lost 16 bases; unmatched junction nucleotides: 16. The CDR3 loop spans 14 amino acids. The CDR3 loop is CATLAGGPLTLLFF. CDR3 sequence (DNA): TGTGCCACACTAGCGGGGGGGCCTCTTACCCTTCTTTTCTTC.

The rearrangement links TRBV20-1 to TRBJ2-2; D gene uncertain. CDR1 and CDR2 from the germline V gene are DFQATT and SNEGSKA (reference sequence). V lost 6 bases, J lost 5 bases, and 16 bases lay in between. The CDR3 loop spans 14 amino acids. The DNA of the CDR3 is TGCAGTGCAAAGACGGCTAGTGGGACCGGGGAGCTGTTTTTT. This gives the protein CSAKTASGTGELFF.

A few counts support this clonotype. The V call is TRBV2, the J call TRBJ2-5; D possibly matches TRBD1 or TRBD2 (5 bases each). There are 13 residues in the CDR3. The germline V gene encodes CDR1 SNHLY and CDR2 FYNNEI. Trimming shortened V by 8 bases and J by 5 bases, and 15 bases separated the two germline ends. The CDR3 DNA follows: TGTGCCAGCCACGAGGGACGCTGGGAGACCCAGTACTTC. Translating gives CASHEGRWETQYF. Together with reference TRBV2 and TRBJ2-5, the CDR3 gives the full variable domain: EPEVTQTPSHQVTQMGQEVILRCVPISNHLYFYWYRQILGQKVEFLVSFYNNEISEKSEIFDDQFSVERPDGSNFTLKIRSTKLEDSAMYFCASHEGRWETQYFGPGTRLLVL.

This clonotype was picked up many times. The CDR3 coding sequence is TGTGCCAGCAGCCCCGAGACGCGAGAAGAGCAGTACTTC. Translating it yields CASSPETREEQYF. The chain recombines TRBV7-9 with TRBJ2-7, with D unresolved. The germline V and J ends were trimmed by 5 bases and 7 bases, with 15 bases remaining between them. This CDR3 has 13 residues. Germline CDR1 reads SEHNR; CDR2 reads FQNEAQ (reference sequence).

In its sample, this clonotype was seen many times. V usage is TRBV19 and J usage is TRBJ1-1; D gene uncertain. With 4 bases removed from V and 0 bases from J, the gap between germline ends came to 15 bases. Per the germline V gene, CDR1 is LNHDA and CDR2 is SQIVND (reference sequence). The CDR3 covers 16 residues. This chain's CDR3 is CASSSPAGSVNTEAFF. Here the CDR3 DNA reads TGTGCCAGTAGTAGTCCCGCGGGCAGCGTGAACACTGAAGCTTTCTTT.

This rearrangement joins TRBV20-1 to TRBJ2-3; 10 bases map to TRBD2. The CDR3 loop spans 15 amino acids. V dropped 5 bases and J dropped 2; count of bases not matched to a gene: 7. The germline CDR1 and CDR2 sequences are DFQATT and SNEGSKA (reference sequence). CDR3 DNA: TGCAGTGCTCGGACACTAGCGGGAACCACAGATACGCAGTATTTT. Translating it yields CSARTLAGTTDTQYF.

This clonotype was counted at least ten times. V gene TRBV6-4 combines with J gene TRBJ2-3, with TRBD2 as a possible D gene (7 bases). CDR1 is MRHNA, CDR2 SNTAGT, per germline. V dropped 6 bases and J dropped 4 bases, with 20 bases sitting between them. The CDR3 contains 16 residues. CDR3 nucleotide sequence: TGTGCCAGCAGCGAACGGCTAGGGGGGGGAGCAGATACGCAGTATTTT. Translated, it gives CASSERLGGGADTQYF.

Ten or more counts support this clonotype. The chain joins TRBV5-8 to TRBJ1-2; TRBD1 is a possible D gene (6 bases). V lost 0 bases and J lost 4, with 16 bases in between. The germline gives CDR1 SGHTS, CDR2 YDEGEE. CDR3 size: 16 residues. CDR3 loop: CASSLAGTTVSYGYTF. The CDR3, as DNA: TGTGCCAGCAGCTTGGCCGGGACAACCGTGAGCTATGGCTACACCTTC.

This clonotype was picked up many times. The chain combines TRBV4-1 with TRBJ2-2; D possibly corresponds to TRBD1 (5 bases). Trimming took off 1 base at V and 3 bases at J, with 15 bases between the two ends. Germline CDR1 is MGHRA and CDR2 is YSYEKL. This CDR3 contains 17 residues. CDR3 region: CASSQVEQAYYTGELFF. CDR3 DNA: TGCGCCAGCAGCCAAGTTGAACAGGCGTATTACACCGGGGAGCTGTTTTTT.

This clonotype showed up many times. The chain links TRBV12-3 or TRBV12-4 to TRBJ2-1, with D hard to call. V lost 8 bases and J 7 bases, leaving 18 bases between the germline ends. The CDR3 is made up of 14 amino acids. For the CDR3, the DNA is TGTGCCAGCGGCGGCGGATTCCCAGCGAATGAGCAGTTCTTC. This encodes CASGGGFPANEQFF.

The table lists this clonotype with many counts. V usage is TRBV23-1 and J usage is TRBJ2-4, with D possibly TRBD1 on 6 matching bases. TRBV23-1 is assigned to the ORF class and has an uncertain function. This CDR3 comprises 16 residues. Trimming took 4 bases from V and 0 from J, leaving 13 bases between them. The CDR3 is CASSRIYRVAKNIQYF. DNA for the CDR3: TGCGCCAGCAGTCGGATCTACAGGGTAGCCAAAAACATTCAGTACTTC.

The chain uses TRBV5-5 and TRBJ2-3; no clear D gene. In germline, CDR1 is SGHKS, CDR2 YYEKEE (reference sequence). Between the trimmed V and J ends, which lost 6 bases and 0 bases, there was a span of 11 bases. The CDR3 is made up of 14 amino acids. The CDR3 coding sequence is TGTGCCAGCAATCAAGACAAGAGCACAGATACGCAGTATTTT. Translating it yields CASNQDKSTDTQYF.